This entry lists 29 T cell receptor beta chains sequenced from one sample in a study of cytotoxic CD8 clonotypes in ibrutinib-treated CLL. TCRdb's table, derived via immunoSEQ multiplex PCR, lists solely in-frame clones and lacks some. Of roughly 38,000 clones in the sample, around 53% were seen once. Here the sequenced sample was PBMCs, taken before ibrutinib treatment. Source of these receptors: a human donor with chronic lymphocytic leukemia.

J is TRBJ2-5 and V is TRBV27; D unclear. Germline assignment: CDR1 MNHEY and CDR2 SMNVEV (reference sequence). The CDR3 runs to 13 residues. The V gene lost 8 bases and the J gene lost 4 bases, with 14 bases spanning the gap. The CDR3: CASPPGRRETQYF. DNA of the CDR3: TGTGCCAGCCCCCCGGGCAGGCGAGAGACCCAGTACTTC.

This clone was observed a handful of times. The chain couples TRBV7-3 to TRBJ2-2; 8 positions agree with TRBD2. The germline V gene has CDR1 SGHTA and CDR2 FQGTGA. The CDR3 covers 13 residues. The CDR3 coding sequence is TGTGCGGTACTAGCGGAGAACACCGGGGAGCTGTTTTTT. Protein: CAVLAENTGELFF.

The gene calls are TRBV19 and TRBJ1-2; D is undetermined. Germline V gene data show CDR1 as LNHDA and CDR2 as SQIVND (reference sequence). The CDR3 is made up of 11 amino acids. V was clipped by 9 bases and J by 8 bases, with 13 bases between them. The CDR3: CASLFSGGYTF. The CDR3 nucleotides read TGTGCCAGCCTCTTTTCTGGGGGCTACACCTTC.

The CDR3: CASSPRTGVDYGYTF. Here the CDR3 DNA reads TGTGCCAGCAGCCCCAGGACAGGGGTAGACTATGGCTACACCTTC. The rearrangement links TRBV7-2 to TRBJ1-2, with 9 positions matching TRBD1. The ends lost 5 bases at V and 3 bases at J; junction bases unmatched: 7. The germline gives CDR1 SGHTA, CDR2 FQGNSA. This CDR3 is built from 15 residues. The whole variable domain, remainder taken from reference TRBV7-2 and TRBJ1-2, is GAGVSQSPSNKVTEKGKDVELRCDPISGHTALYWYRQSLGQGLEFLIYFQGNSAPDKSGLPSDRFSAERTGGSVSTLTIQRTQQEDSAVYLCASSPRTGVDYGYTFGSGTRLTVV.

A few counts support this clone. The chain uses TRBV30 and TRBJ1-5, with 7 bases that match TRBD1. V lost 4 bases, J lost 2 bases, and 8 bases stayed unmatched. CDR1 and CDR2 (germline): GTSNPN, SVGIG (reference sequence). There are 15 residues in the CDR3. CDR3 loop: CAWTKGGAGNQPQHF. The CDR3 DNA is TGTGCCTGGACCAAAGGGGGCGCAGGCAATCAGCCCCAGCATTTT. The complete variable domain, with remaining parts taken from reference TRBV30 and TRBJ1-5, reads SQTIHQWPATLVQPVGSPLSLECTVEGTSNPNLYWYRQAAGRGLQLLFYSVGIGQISSEVPQNLSASRPQDRQFILSSKKLLLSDSGFYLCAWTKGGAGNQPQHFGDGTRLSIL.

The CDR3 here is CASSQLRPRYNEQFF. In nucleotides, the CDR3 is TGTGCCAGCAGCCAGCTCCGGCCCAGGTACAATGAGCAGTTCTTC. V usage is TRBV5-6 and J usage is TRBJ2-1; D remains ambiguous. CDR3 size: 15 residues. Between the trimmed V and J ends, which lost 4 bases and 4 bases, there was a span of 15 bases. Per the germline V gene, CDR1 is SGHDT and CDR2 is YYEEEE.

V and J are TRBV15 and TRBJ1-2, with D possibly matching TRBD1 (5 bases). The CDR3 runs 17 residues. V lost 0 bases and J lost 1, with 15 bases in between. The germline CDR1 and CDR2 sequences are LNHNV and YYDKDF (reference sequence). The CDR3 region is CATSRDRGQGNNYGYTF. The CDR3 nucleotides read TGTGCCACCAGCAGAGATCGAGGCCAGGGCAATAACTATGGCTACACCTTC.

The CDR3 spells CASSRQPDRFNEQYF. Here the CDR3 DNA reads TGCGCCAGCAGCCGGCAACCTGACAGGTTCAACGAGCAGTACTTC. This chain links TRBV5-1 with TRBJ2-7, with D possibly TRBD1 on 6 matching bases. In germline, CDR1 is SGHRS, CDR2 YFSETQ. The CDR3 sequence is 15 residues long. Trimming pared 4 bases from V and 5 bases from J, leaving 19 bases between.

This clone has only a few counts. This CDR3 is CAREGTSGGYTQYF. CDR3 coding DNA: TGTGCCAGGGAGGGGACTAGCGGGGGTTATACGCAGTATTTT. The genes are TRBV2 and TRBJ2-3, with 14 positions matching TRBD2. The germline gives CDR1 SNHLY, CDR2 FYNNEI. Trimming cost V 9 bases and J 7 bases; bases outside gene matches: 6. This CDR3 is 14 amino acids long.

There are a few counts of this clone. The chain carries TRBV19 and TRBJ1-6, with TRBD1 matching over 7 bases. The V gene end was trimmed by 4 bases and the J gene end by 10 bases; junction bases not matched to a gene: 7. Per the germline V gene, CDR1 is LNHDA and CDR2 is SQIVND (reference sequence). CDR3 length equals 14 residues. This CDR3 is CASSTDRARSPLHF. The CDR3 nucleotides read TGTGCCAGTAGTACCGACAGGGCGCGGTCACCCCTCCACTTT.

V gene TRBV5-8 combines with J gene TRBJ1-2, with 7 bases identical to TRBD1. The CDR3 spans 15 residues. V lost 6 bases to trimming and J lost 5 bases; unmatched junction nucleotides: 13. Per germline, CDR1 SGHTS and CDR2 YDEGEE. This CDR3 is CASTQFLRDSYGYTF. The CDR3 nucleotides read TGTGCCAGCACACAATTCCTCCGGGACAGTTATGGCTACACCTTC.

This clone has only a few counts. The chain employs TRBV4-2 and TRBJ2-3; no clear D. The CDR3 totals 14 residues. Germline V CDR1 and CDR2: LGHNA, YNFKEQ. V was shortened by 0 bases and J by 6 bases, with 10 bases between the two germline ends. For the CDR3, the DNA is TGTGCCAGCAGCCAAGACCGCTCTATTGATACGCAGTATTTT. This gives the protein CASSQDRSIDTQYF.

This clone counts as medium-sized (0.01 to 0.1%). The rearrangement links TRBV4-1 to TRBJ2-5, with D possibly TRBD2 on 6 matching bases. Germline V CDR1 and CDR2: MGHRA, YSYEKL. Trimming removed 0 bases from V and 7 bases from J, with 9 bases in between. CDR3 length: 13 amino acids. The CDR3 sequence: CASSQELAATQYF. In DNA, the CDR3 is TGCGCCAGCAGCCAAGAACTAGCTGCGACCCAGTACTTC.

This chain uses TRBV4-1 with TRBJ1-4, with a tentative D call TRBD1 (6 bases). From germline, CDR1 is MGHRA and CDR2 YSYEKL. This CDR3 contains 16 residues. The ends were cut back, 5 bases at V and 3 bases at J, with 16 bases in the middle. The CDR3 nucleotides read TGCGCCAGCAGCAGTTCGTACAGGGATGCTAATGAAAAACTGTTTTTT. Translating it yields CASSSSYRDANEKLFF.

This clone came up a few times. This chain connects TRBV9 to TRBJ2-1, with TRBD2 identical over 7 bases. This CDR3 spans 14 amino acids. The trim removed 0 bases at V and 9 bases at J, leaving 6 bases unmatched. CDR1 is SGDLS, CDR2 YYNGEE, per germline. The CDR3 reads CASSVAASGGEQFF. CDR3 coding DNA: TGTGCCAGCAGCGTAGCGGCTAGCGGCGGTGAGCAGTTCTTC.

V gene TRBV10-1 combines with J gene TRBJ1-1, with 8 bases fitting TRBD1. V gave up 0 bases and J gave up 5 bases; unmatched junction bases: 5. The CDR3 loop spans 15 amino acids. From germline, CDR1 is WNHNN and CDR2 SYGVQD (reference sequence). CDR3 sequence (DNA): TGCGCCAGCAGTGAGTCCTTCGACAGGGGAACTGAAGCTTTCTTT. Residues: CASSESFDRGTEAFF.

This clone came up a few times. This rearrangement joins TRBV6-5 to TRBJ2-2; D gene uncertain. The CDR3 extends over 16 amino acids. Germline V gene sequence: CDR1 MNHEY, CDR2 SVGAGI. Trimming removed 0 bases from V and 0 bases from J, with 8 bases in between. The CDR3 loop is CASSYSGPANTGELFF. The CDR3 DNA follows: TGTGCCAGCAGTTACTCTGGGCCGGCGAACACCGGGGAGCTGTTTTTT.

The CDR3 sequence is CAWSTGQGGQPQHF. Written as DNA, the CDR3 is TGTGCCTGGAGTACAGGACAGGGGGGTCAGCCCCAGCATTTT. V is TRBV30 and J is TRBJ1-5, with 10 bases matching TRBD1. The CDR3 has 14 residues. V dropped 2 bases and J dropped 6; count of bases not matched to a gene: 4. Germline CDR1 GTSNPN, CDR2 SVGIG (reference sequence).

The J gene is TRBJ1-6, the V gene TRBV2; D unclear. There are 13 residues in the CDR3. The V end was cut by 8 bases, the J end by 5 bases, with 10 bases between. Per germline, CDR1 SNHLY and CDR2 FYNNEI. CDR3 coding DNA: TGTGCCAGCCGCCTGAGGGATAATTCACCCCTCCACTTT. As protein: CASRLRDNSPLHF.

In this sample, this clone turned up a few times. The CDR3 here is CASKVFREQFF. In nucleotides, the CDR3 is TGTGCCAGCAAGGTCTTCAGAGAGCAGTTCTTC. The chain links TRBV2 to TRBJ2-1; D gene ambiguous. V lost 7 bases to trimming and J lost 10 bases, with 11 bases between them. The length of the CDR3 is 11 residues. Germline V gives CDR1 SNHLY, CDR2 FYNNEI.

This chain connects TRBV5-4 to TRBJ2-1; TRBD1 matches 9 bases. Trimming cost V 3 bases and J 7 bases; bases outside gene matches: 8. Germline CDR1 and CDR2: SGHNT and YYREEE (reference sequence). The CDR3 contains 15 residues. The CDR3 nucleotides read TGTGCCAGCAGCTCCCGGGACAGGGATTTAAATGAGCAGTTCTTC. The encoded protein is CASSSRDRDLNEQFF. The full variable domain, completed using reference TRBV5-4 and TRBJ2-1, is ETGVTQSPTHLIKTRGQQVTLRCSSQSGHNTVSWYQQALGQGPQFIFQYYREEENGRGNFPPRFSGLQFPNYSSELNVNALELDDSALYLCASSSRDRDLNEQFFGPGTRLTVL.

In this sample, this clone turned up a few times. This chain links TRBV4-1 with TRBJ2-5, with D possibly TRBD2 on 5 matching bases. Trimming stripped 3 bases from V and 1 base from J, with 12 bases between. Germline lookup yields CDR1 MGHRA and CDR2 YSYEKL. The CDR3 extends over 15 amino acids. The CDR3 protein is CASSHAGGPQETQYF. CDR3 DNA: TGCGCCAGCAGCCACGCGGGCGGTCCCCAAGAGACCCAGTACTTC.

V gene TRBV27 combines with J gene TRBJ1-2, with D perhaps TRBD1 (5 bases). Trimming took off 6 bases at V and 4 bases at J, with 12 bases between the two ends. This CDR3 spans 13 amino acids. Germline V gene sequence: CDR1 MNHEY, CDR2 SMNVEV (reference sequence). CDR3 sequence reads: CASSRRDRYGYTF. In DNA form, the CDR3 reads TGTGCCAGCAGCCGTCGGGACCGCTATGGCTACACCTTC.

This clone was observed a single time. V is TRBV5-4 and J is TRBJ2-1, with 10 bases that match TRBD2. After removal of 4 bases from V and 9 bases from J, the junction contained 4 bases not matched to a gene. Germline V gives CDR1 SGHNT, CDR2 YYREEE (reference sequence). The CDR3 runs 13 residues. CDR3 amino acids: CASSPVAGGEQFF. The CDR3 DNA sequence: TGTGCCAGCAGCCCGGTAGCGGGGGGTGAGCAGTTCTTC.

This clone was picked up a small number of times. The CDR3 DNA is TGTGCCAGTAGTCCAACCGAATATCAGCCCCAGCATTTT. Its translation is CASSPTEYQPQHF. The chain couples TRBV19 to TRBJ1-5; unclear D gene. This CDR3 is 13 amino acids long. Germline CDR1 is LNHDA and CDR2 is SQIVND (reference sequence). V shed 5 bases and J shed 5 bases, with 10 bases lying between them.

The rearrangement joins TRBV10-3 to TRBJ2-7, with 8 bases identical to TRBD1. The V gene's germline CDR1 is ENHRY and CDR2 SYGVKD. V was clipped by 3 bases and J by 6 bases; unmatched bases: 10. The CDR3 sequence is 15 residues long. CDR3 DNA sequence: TGTGCCATCAGTGATGGGACAGGCAAAAATCGCGAGCAGTACTTC. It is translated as CAISDGTGKNREQYF.

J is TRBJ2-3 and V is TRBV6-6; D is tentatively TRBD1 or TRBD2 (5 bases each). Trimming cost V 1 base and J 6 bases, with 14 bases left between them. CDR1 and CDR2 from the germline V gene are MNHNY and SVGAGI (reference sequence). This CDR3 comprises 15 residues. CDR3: CASSYWSDRDDTQYF. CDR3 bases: TGTGCCAGCAGTTACTGGTCAGATCGGGACGATACGCAGTATTTT.

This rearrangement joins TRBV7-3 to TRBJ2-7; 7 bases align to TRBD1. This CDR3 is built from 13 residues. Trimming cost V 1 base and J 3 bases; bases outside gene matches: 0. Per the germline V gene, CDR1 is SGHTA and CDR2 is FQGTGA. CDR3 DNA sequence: TGTGCCAGCAGCTTAAGACAGGGCTACGAGCAGTACTTC. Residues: CASSLRQGYEQYF. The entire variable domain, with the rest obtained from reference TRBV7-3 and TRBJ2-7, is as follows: GAGVSQTPSNKVTEKGKYVELRCDPISGHTALYWYRQSLGQGPEFLIYFQGTGAADDSGLPNDRFFAVRPEGSVSTLKIQRTERGDSAVYLCASSLRQGYEQYFGPGTRLTVT.

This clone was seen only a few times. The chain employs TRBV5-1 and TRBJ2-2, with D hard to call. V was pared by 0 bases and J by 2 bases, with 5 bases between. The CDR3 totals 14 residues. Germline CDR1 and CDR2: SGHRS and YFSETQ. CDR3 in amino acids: CASSLEQNTGELFF. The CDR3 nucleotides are TGCGCCAGCAGCTTGGAGCAAAACACCGGGGAGCTGTTTTTT.